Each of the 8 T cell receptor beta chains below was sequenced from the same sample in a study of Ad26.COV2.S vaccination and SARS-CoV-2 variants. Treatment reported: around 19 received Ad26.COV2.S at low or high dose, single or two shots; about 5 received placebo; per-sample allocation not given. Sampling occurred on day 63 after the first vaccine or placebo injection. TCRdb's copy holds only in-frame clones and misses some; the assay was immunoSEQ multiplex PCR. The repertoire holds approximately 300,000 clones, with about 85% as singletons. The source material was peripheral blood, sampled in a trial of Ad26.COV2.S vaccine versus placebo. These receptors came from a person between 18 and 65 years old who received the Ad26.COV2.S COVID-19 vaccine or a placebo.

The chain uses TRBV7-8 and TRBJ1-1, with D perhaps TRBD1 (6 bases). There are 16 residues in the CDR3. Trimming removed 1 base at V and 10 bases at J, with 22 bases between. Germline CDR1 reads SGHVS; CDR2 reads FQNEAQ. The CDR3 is CASSLVGGMGYMSAFF. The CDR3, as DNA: TGTGCCAGCAGCTTAGTAGGGGGAATGGGGTATATGTCAGCTTTCTTT.

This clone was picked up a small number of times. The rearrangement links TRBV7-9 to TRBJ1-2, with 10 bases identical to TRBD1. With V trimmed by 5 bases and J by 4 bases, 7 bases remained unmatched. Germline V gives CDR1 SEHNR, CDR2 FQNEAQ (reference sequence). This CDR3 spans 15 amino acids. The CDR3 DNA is TGTGCCAGCAGCCCGCCTCGACAGGGGGCCTATGGCTACACCTTC. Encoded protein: CASSPPRQGAYGYTF.

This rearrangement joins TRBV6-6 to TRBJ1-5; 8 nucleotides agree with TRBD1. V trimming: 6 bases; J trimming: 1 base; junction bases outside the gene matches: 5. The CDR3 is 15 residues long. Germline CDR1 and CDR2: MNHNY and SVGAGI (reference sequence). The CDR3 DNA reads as TGTGCCAGCAGAATTGGACAGGGCAGCAATCAGCCCCAGCATTTT. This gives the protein CASRIGQGSNQPQHF.

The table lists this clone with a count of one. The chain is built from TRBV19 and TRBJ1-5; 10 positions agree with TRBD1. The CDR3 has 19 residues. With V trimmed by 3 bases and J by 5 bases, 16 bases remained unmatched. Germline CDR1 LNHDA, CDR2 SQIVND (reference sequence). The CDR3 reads CASSIRITGTGVWDQPQHF. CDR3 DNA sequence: TGTGCCAGTAGTATCCGGATTACAGGGACAGGGGTCTGGGATCAGCCCCAGCATTTT.

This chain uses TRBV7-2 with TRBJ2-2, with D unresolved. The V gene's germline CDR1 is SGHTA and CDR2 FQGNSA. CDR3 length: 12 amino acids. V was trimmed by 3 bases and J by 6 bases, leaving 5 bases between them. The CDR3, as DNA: TGTGCCAGCAGCTTTCACGCCGGGGAGCTGTTTTTT. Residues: CASSFHAGELFF. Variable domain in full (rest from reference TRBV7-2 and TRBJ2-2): GAGVSQSPSNKVTEKGKDVELRCDPISGHTALYWYRQSLGQGLEFLIYFQGNSAPDKSGLPSDRFSAERTGGSVSTLTIQRTQQEDSAVYLCASSFHAGELFFGEGSRLTVL.

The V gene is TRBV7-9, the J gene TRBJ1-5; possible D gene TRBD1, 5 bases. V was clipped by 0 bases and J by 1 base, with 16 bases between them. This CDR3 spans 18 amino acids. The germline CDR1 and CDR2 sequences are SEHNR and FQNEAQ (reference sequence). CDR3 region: CASSLAGGGEGSNQPQHF. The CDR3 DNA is TGTGCCAGCAGCTTAGCTGGGGGAGGTGAGGGGAGCAATCAGCCCCAGCATTTT.

CDR3 in amino acids: CASSVSRGLAVEQYF. The CDR3 nucleotides are TGCGCCAGCAGCGTGTCCAGGGGGCTGGCGGTCGAGCAGTACTTC. This chain uses TRBV5-1 with TRBJ2-7; 8 bases fit TRBD1. Germline V gives CDR1 SGHRS, CDR2 YFSETQ. The CDR3 spans 15 residues. The trim removed 4 bases at V and 6 bases at J, leaving 12 bases unmatched.

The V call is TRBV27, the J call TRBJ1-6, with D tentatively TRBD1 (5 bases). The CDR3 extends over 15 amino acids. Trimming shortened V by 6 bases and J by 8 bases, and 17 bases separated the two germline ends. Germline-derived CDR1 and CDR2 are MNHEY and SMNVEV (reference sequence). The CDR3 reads CASSQNGGWDSPLHF. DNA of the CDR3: TGTGCCAGCAGCCAGAACGGGGGATGGGATTCACCCCTCCACTTT.